These 20 T cell receptor beta chains share one sample of origin, sequenced in a study of blood T cell repertoires in COVID-19. Clones were sequenced by immunoSEQ multiplex PCR, and TCRdb holds only the in-frame ones, with some missing. The data contain about 240,000 clones, 85% of them singletons. Sequencing was carried out using peripheral blood. The receptors come from a man aged 50 or older with COVID-19, enrolled during active disease.

This chain joins TRBV5-1 and TRBJ2-5; TRBD2 agrees at 8 bases. The CDR3 runs 15 residues. Trimming took 3 bases from V and 2 from J; bases not matched to a gene: 6. Germline CDR1 SGHRS, CDR2 YFSETQ. In DNA form, the CDR3 reads TGCGCCAGCAGCTCCTGGACTAGCCCACAAGAGACCCAGTACTTC. This translates into CASSSWTSPQETQYF.

The genes are TRBV9 and TRBJ1-4, with 8 bases lining up with TRBD1. CDR1 is SGDLS and CDR2 is YYNGEE in the germline V gene. Unmatched junction bases numbered 4, after V lost 2 bases and J lost 7 bases. The CDR3 length is 14 residues. The CDR3 protein is CASSVGQGTEKLFF. The CDR3 DNA reads TGTGCCAGCAGCGTCGGACAGGGCACTGAAAAACTGTTTTTT.

This chain uses TRBV9 with TRBJ2-5; 7 bases fit TRBD2. Germline loops: CDR1 SGDLS, CDR2 YYNGEE. This CDR3 region has 15 residues. V lost 4 bases, J lost 3 bases, and 9 bases stayed unmatched. The CDR3 DNA sequence: TGTGCCAGCAGCCTCCGATCGGGGGGTGAAGAGACCCAGTACTTC. Protein product: CASSLRSGGEETQYF.

The chain couples TRBV21-1 to TRBJ2-1; no check of the table's D call, TRBD2, against the DNA was made. TRBV21-1 is termed a pseudogene. CDR3 size: 16 residues. This chain's CDR3 is CASSKSERGGTNEQFF. The CDR3 coding sequence is TGTGCCAGCAGCAAAAGTGAGCGGGGGGGAACGAATGAGCAGTTCTTC.

This chain joins TRBV21-1 and TRBJ1-5; the listed D gene, TRBD1, was not tested against the DNA. TRBV21-1 is annotated as a pseudogene. CDR3 size: 15 residues. The CDR3 DNA is TGTGCCAGCAGCAACAGGGGGCGCAGCAATCAGCCCCAGCATTTT. This gives the protein CASSNRGRSNQPQHF.

The gene calls are TRBV11-2 and TRBJ2-6; possible D gene TRBD1, 6 bases. Per the germline V gene, CDR1 is SGHAT and CDR2 is FQNNGV. The CDR3 is made up of 15 amino acids. V was trimmed by 4 bases and J by 2 bases, leaving 9 bases between them. CDR3 DNA sequence: TGTGCCAGCAGCTCACAGGGTGCTGGGGCCAACGTCCTGACTTTC. Its translation is CASSSQGAGANVLTF.

A few counts support this clone. The V call is TRBV18, the J call TRBJ1-5; unclear D gene. Germline V gene lookup returns CDR1 KGHSH and CDR2 LQKENI. This CDR3 spans 15 amino acids. V lost 2 bases and J 2 bases, leaving 10 bases between the germline ends. The CDR3 reads CASSPTSAGNQPQHF. The CDR3 nucleotides are TGTGCCAGCTCACCAACATCGGCGGGCAATCAGCCCCAGCATTTT.

This clone turned up a few times. The V and J genes are TRBV6-1 and TRBJ2-2, with D possibly TRBD2 on 6 matching bases. Trimming stripped 2 bases from V and 2 bases from J, with 15 bases between. CDR3 size: 17 residues. Looked up from germline, CDR1 is MNHNS and CDR2 is SASEGT. CDR3 nucleotide sequence: TGTGCCAGCAGTGAATTCGCTGCCGCGGGAAACACCGGGGAGCTGTTTTTT. It encodes CASSEFAAAGNTGELFF.

The rearrangement joins TRBV25-1 to TRBJ1-6; no definite D call. The V end was cut by 4 bases, the J end by 8 bases, with 9 bases between. Germline-derived CDR1 and CDR2 are MGHDK and SYGVNS. The CDR3 is 13 residues long. This CDR3 is CASSGEIYSPLHF. For the CDR3, the DNA is TGTGCCAGCAGTGGCGAGATCTATTCACCCCTCCACTTT.

The J gene is TRBJ1-6, the V gene TRBV3-1 (or the pseudogene TRBV3-2), with 10 bases fitting TRBD1. V lost 8 bases to trimming and J lost 7 bases; unmatched junction nucleotides: 2. CDR3 length: 13 amino acids. CDR1 and CDR2 from the germline V gene are LGHDT and YNNKEL (reference sequence). CDR3 in DNA: TGTGCCAGCGGACAGGGGGGGAATTCACCCCTCCACTTT. Its protein is CASGQGGNSPLHF.

This clone has a handful of counts. This sequence joins TRBV5-4 and TRBJ1-6; 7 bases are a match to TRBD1. J lost 8 bases, V lost 3 bases, and 14 bases had no gene match. The germline gives CDR1 SGHNT, CDR2 YYREEE (reference sequence). The CDR3 is 17 amino acids. The CDR3 DNA follows: TGTGCCAGCAGCTCCTCACCGGGACAGCGATGGGATTCACCCCTCCACTTT. Amino acids: CASSSSPGQRWDSPLHF.

V gene TRBV19 combines with J gene TRBJ2-2; TRBD2 aligns across 15 bases. This CDR3 region has 18 residues. Germline V CDR1 and CDR2: LNHDA, SQIVND (reference sequence). V trimming: 6 bases; J trimming: 9 bases; junction bases outside the gene matches: 14. As DNA, the CDR3 is TGTGCCAGTAGACCGATCGGGACTAGCGGGGGGAGTGGCAGGGAGCTGTTTTTT. Translating it yields CASRPIGTSGGSGRELFF. Complete variable domain (other parts from reference TRBV19 and TRBJ2-2): DGGITQSPKYLFRKEGQNVTLSCEQNLNHDAMYWYRQDPGQGLRLIYYSQIVNDFQKGDIAEGYSVSREKKESFPLTVTSAQKNPTAFYLCASRPIGTSGGSGRELFFGEGSRLTVL.

The rearrangement links TRBV6-6 to TRBJ2-2; D perhaps matches TRBD1 (6 bases). V was clipped by 6 bases and J by 8 bases, with 7 bases between them. The CDR3 loop spans 11 amino acids. The germline CDR1 and CDR2 sequences are MNHNY and SVGAGI (reference sequence). CDR3 coding DNA: TGTGCCAGCAGAGGGGGAGGGGAGCTGTTTTTT. As protein: CASRGGGELFF.

The chain recombines TRBV14 with TRBJ2-7; D unclear. Trimming pared 0 bases from V and 7 bases from J, leaving 13 bases between. The length of the CDR3 is 14 residues. CDR1 is SGHDN and CDR2 is FVKESK in the germline V gene. The CDR3 loop is CASSQDPPRREQYF. The CDR3 coding sequence is TGTGCCAGCAGCCAAGATCCCCCCCGGCGGGAGCAGTACTTC.

This clone was found once. The CDR3 spells CASSQEYRGLIRISYEQYF. The DNA for the CDR3 is TGCGCCAGCAGCCAAGAGTACAGAGGACTTATACGTATCTCCTACGAGCAGTACTTC. The genes are TRBV4-1 and TRBJ2-7; tentative D call: TRBD2 (5 bases). The CDR3 is 19 residues long. Germline V gives CDR1 MGHRA, CDR2 YSYEKL. Trimming removed 0 bases from V and 0 bases from J, with 21 bases in between.

V and J are TRBV6-2 or TRBV6-3 and TRBJ2-7; a possible D gene is TRBD1 (5 bases). The CDR3 has 15 residues. CDR1 and CDR2 (germline): MNHEY, SVGEGT. Between the trimmed V and J ends, which lost 0 bases and 2 bases, there was a span of 11 bases. CDR3 amino acids: CASSYSKRQTYEQYF. The CDR3, as DNA: TGTGCCAGCAGTTACTCGAAAAGACAGACCTACGAGCAGTACTTC.

This clone occurred a few times. The V and J genes are TRBV4-1 and TRBJ2-3, with D uncertain. From germline, CDR1 is MGHRA and CDR2 YSYEKL. This CDR3 has 13 amino acids. Trimming took off 4 bases at V and 0 bases at J, with 5 bases between the two ends. As DNA, the CDR3 is TGCGCCAGCAGCCGTCCTAGCACAGATACGCAGTATTTT. Its translation is CASSRPSTDTQYF.

The gene calls are TRBV5-5 and TRBJ2-7; 7 bases align to TRBD1. The CDR3 runs to 14 residues. The junction had 4 bases not matched to a gene; V was cut back by 4 bases and J by 0 bases. Germline values: CDR1 SGHKS, CDR2 YYEKEE (reference sequence). CDR3 nucleotides: TGTGCCAGCAGCCACGGGACAGCCTCCTACGAGCAGTACTTC. This translates into CASSHGTASYEQYF.

This clone turned up a few times. The chain uses TRBV2 and TRBJ1-6; tentative D call: TRBD1 (5 bases). Germline V lookup: CDR1 SNHLY, CDR2 FYNNEI. The CDR3 has 13 amino acids. V was shortened by 6 bases and J by 12 bases, with 15 bases between the two germline ends. Here the CDR3 reads CASSVDTLGPLHF. The CDR3 DNA follows: TGTGCCAGCAGCGTGGACACCTTGGGACCCCTCCACTTT.

This chain uses TRBV7-3 with TRBJ2-1, with 11 bases matching TRBD1. CDR3 length: 17 amino acids. V gave up 3 bases and J gave up 1 base; unmatched junction bases: 5. CDR1 is SGHTA and CDR2 is FQGTGA in the germline V gene. CDR3 bases: TGTGCCAGCAGCTTGTCCGGGACAGGGGGATCCTACAATGAGCAGTTCTTC. Its protein product is CASSLSGTGGSYNEQFF.